This TCR beta chain is from a study of early T cells in non-severe SARS-CoV-2 infection. Study-wide context: The authors sequenced bulk RNA from unsorted whole blood, leaving chains unpaired.

Remarks on this clonotype: Its antigen remains unknown.

General study results and limits: VDJdb matching skewed toward anti-spike CD8 responses, missing private and CD4 specificities.

The TCR library protocol attached unique molecular identifiers to the individual cDNA molecules. TCRdb fed the 5' RACE reads into MiXCR, producing one record per CDR3 protein. This table has 45,000 to 55,000 distinct CDR3 sequences, approximately 6.2% appearing once. After removal of 3 bases from V and 2 bases from J, the junction contained 5 bases not matched to a gene. CDR3 size: 14 residues. CDR1 is SQVTM and CDR2 is ANQGSEA in the germline V gene. Material: whole blood. The rearrangement uses TRBV29-1 and TRBJ2-7, with TRBD1 matching over 9 bases. The source of this sequence is an adult who was a healthcare worker with PCR-confirmed SARS-CoV-2 infection or an uninfected control (not recorded which). DNA for the CDR3: TGCAGCGTTGACTCAGGGACAGGGACCTACGAGCAGTACTTC. This translates into CSVDSGTGTYEQYF.